The next 14 T cell receptor beta chains were all read from a single sample in a study of hypomethylating agent response in myelodysplastic syndrome. TCRdb keeps only in-frame clones here, not all; method: immunoSEQ multiplex PCR. The table lists about 4,500 clones, roughly 80% of them singletons. This specimen consisted of bone marrow, obtained before or after starting hypomethylating agent treatment for myelodysplastic syndrome (not recorded which). The receptors stem from a human donor with myelodysplastic syndrome.

CDR3 protein: CASSYGYSMNTGELFF. The CDR3 DNA follows: TGTGCCAGCAGTTACGGCTATTCTATGAACACCGGGGAGCTGTTTTTT. The chain employs TRBV6-5 and TRBJ2-2, with D uncertain. V was clipped by 2 bases and J by 1 base, with 11 bases between them. The CDR3 runs to 16 residues. Germline CDR1 is MNHEY and CDR2 is SVGAGI.

The gene calls are TRBV27 and TRBJ2-3; D may be TRBD2 (7 bases). V lost 6 bases and J lost 4, with 20 bases in between. The CDR3 covers 16 residues. CDR1 is MNHEY and CDR2 is SMNVEV in the germline V gene (reference sequence). The CDR3 region has the DNA TGTGCCAGCAGACTGGGGGGGCCGGGGGGAGCAGATACGCAGTATTTT. The encoded protein is CASRLGGPGGADTQYF.

V is TRBV4-1 and J is TRBJ1-2; tentatively, D is TRBD1 (6 bases). Deletions cut 4 bases from V and 8 bases from J, with 14 bases between. Germline CDR1 and CDR2: MGHRA and YSYEKL. This CDR3 has 13 residues. The CDR3 here is CASSPSGAEGYTF. As DNA, the CDR3 is TGCGCCAGCAGCCCGTCAGGGGCTGAGGGCTACACCTTC.

By share, this clone counts as large. The chain combines TRBV18 with TRBJ1-2; possibly TRBD1 for D (5 bases). V lost 2 bases and J 4 bases, leaving 11 bases between the germline ends. The CDR3 runs 14 residues. From germline, CDR1 is KGHSH and CDR2 LQKENI. The CDR3 nucleotides read TGTGCCAGCTCACCAGAAGGGGCGGGCTATGGCTACACCTTC. Protein product: CASSPEGAGYGYTF. Full variable domain (outside the CDR3, taken from reference TRBV18 and TRBJ1-2): NAGVMQNPRHLVRRRGQEARLRCSPMKGHSHVYWYRQLPEEGLKFMVYLQKENIIDESGMPKERFSAEFPKEGPSILRIQQVVRGDSAAYFCASSPEGAGYGYTFGSGTRLTVV.

This rearrangement joins TRBV5-1 to TRBJ2-5, with D tentatively TRBD2 (6 bases). Per germline, CDR1 SGHRS and CDR2 YFSETQ. This CDR3 has 15 amino acids. V was shortened by 4 bases and J by 2 bases, with 15 bases between the two germline ends. The CDR3 is CASSPAVREQETQYF. The CDR3 DNA reads TGCGCCAGCAGCCCCGCGGTTCGGGAGCAAGAGACCCAGTACTTC.

This clone was seen a few times. V is TRBV7-9 and J is TRBJ2-7; TRBD1 matches 9 bases. J lost 2 bases, V lost 5 bases, and 7 bases had no gene match. CDR3 size: 15 residues. CDR1 and CDR2 (germline): SEHNR, FQNEAQ (reference sequence). The CDR3 is CASSPLDRGTYEQYF. CDR3 nucleotide sequence: TGTGCCAGCAGCCCGTTGGACAGGGGCACCTACGAGCAGTACTTC. The full variable domain, rest sourced from reference TRBV7-9 and TRBJ2-7, is DTGVSQNPRHKITKRGQNVTFRCDPISEHNRLYWYRQTLGQGPEFLTYFQNEAQLEKSRLLSDRFSAERPKGSFSTLEIQRTEQGDSAMYLCASSPLDRGTYEQYFGPGTRLTVT.

V is TRBV28 and J is TRBJ2-5; 7 bases map to TRBD2. Trimming at V came to 3 bases and at J to 2 bases, leaving 0 bases not matched to a gene. There are 13 residues in the CDR3. Germline CDR1 reads MDHEN; CDR2 reads SYDVKM. DNA for the CDR3: TGTGCCAGCAGTTTCGGGGGGCAAGAGACCCAGTACTTC. It is translated as CASSFGGQETQYF.

This chain joins TRBV5-5 and TRBJ1-5, with 8 positions matching TRBD1. Germline values: CDR1 SGHKS, CDR2 YYEKEE (reference sequence). This CDR3 region has 14 residues. V was clipped by 3 bases and J by 2 bases; unmatched bases: 1. This CDR3 reads CASSSQGGNQPQHF. The CDR3 DNA reads as TGTGCCAGCAGCTCACAGGGGGGCAATCAGCCCCAGCATTTT.

The rearrangement joins TRBV28 to TRBJ2-5; the D is unclear. Deletions cut 8 bases from V and 1 base from J, with 20 bases between. The CDR3 contains 16 residues. Per germline, CDR1 MDHEN and CDR2 SYDVKM. CDR3 protein: CASGLSPHSIQETQYF. The CDR3 region has the DNA TGTGCCAGCGGCTTGTCTCCCCACTCAATCCAAGAGACCCAGTACTTC.

J is TRBJ2-1 and V is TRBV28; D perhaps matches TRBD2 (6 bases). Trimming took 6 bases from V and 4 from J, leaving 16 bases between them. The CDR3 is 15 residues long. Germline CDR1 is MDHEN and CDR2 is SYDVKM. The CDR3 nucleotides are TGTGCCAGCAGCTCGCGGGAAGACGGGTACAATGAGCAGTTCTTC. Its protein is CASSSREDGYNEQFF.

The chain joins TRBV18 to TRBJ2-7, with a weak D call TRBD2 (5 bases). From germline, CDR1 is KGHSH and CDR2 LQKENI. Trimming took off 3 bases at V and 6 bases at J, with 18 bases between the two ends. The CDR3 covers 15 residues. The CDR3 is CASSPHPREGTEQYF. The CDR3 DNA reads as TGTGCCAGCTCACCTCATCCCCGGGAAGGTACCGAGCAGTACTTC.

This clone has a handful of counts. The chain carries TRBV4-1 and TRBJ1-5; a weak D match, TRBD1 (5 bases). The CDR3 contains 15 residues. Germline V gives CDR1 MGHRA, CDR2 YSYEKL. V dropped 1 base and J dropped 5 bases, with 12 bases sitting between them. CDR3 region: CASSQVAGTHQPQHF. The DNA for the CDR3 is TGCGCCAGCAGCCAAGTGGCAGGGACGCATCAGCCCCAGCATTTT.

The genes are TRBV19 and TRBJ2-5; 11 bases agree with TRBD2. Germline CDR1 reads LNHDA; CDR2 reads SQIVND (reference sequence). Trimming took 3 bases from V and 2 from J; bases not matched to a gene: 5. The CDR3 is 16 residues long. The CDR3 sequence: CASSIRLAGGQETQYF. Here the CDR3 DNA reads TGTGCCAGTAGTATTCGTCTAGCGGGGGGTCAAGAGACCCAGTACTTC.

The rearrangement links TRBV7-2 to TRBJ2-2; TRBD2 aligns across 8 bases. Germline trimming cut 5 bases from V and 6 bases from J; bases unmatched to any gene: 14. Per the germline V gene, CDR1 is SGHTA and CDR2 is FQGNSA. This CDR3 comprises 17 residues. CDR3 residues: CASSLSPGLGTAGELFF. CDR3 in DNA: TGTGCCAGCAGCCTCAGTCCGGGACTAGGGACCGCCGGGGAGCTGTTTTTT.